These T cell receptor beta chains were read from a single sample in a study of T-cell reconstitution after alpha-beta-depleted transplantation in children. Each CDR3 protein is one row after TCRdb ran MiXCR on the PCR reads. Of 580,000 or so distinct CDR3 sequences in the sample, more than 20% are singletons; the top ten hold over 12%. This specimen was PBMCs, mostly from graft donor cells, taken 360 days after TCRalphabeta/CD19-depleted stem cell transplant. Receptors originate from a boy less than two years old who had a stem cell transplant for acute myeloid leukemia, so the T cells may come from the graft donor. Both conserved end residues are part of each CDR3. The D gene is left open where the match is weak. Some rows mark clone size as missing; the rest say once, few, many or name a class of expanded clone.

clone size: NA
J gene: TRBJ1-6
V gene: TRBV15
D gene: NA
CDR3 protein: CATSLGLSPLHF
CDR3 DNA: TGTGCCACCAGCCTAGGGCTAAGTCCCCTCCACTTT

clone size: NA
J gene: TRBJ2-3
V gene: TRBV7-9
D gene: NA
CDR3 protein: CASSPLWDKATDTQYF
CDR3 DNA: TGTGCCAGCAGCCCTTTATGGGACAAGGCCACAGATACGCAGTATTTT

clone size: few
J gene: TRBJ1-1
V gene: TRBV20-1
D gene: NA
CDR3 protein: CSTAIGNTEAFF
CDR3 DNA: TGCAGTACAGCCATCGGGAACACTGAAGCTTTCTTT

clone size: few
J gene: TRBJ1-4
V gene: TRBV30
D gene: NA
CDR3 protein: CAWSVRGGDEKLFF
CDR3 DNA: TGTGCCTGGAGTGTACGAGGGGGAGATGAAAAACTGTTTTTT

clone size: NA
J gene: TRBJ1-4
V gene: TRBV6-5
D gene: NA
CDR3 protein: CASSYSRGKGEKLFF
CDR3 DNA: TGTGCCAGCAGTTACTCGCGGGGCAAGGGGGAAAAACTGTTTTTT

clone size: few
J gene: TRBJ2-1
V gene: TRBV20-1
D gene: NA
CDR3 protein: CSARDLPSFRVGDYNEQFF
CDR3 DNA: TGCAGTGCTAGAGACTTGCCGTCCTTTAGGGTTGGGGACTACAATGAGCAGTTCTTC

clone size: many
J gene: TRBJ2-5
V gene: TRBV12-3/TRBV12-4
D gene: TRBD1
CDR3 protein: CASSLTLTGKETQYF
CDR3 DNA: TGTGCCAGCAGTCTTACCTTGACAGGGAAAGAGACCCAGTACTTC

clone size: NA
J gene: TRBJ2-7
V gene: TRBV18
D gene: TRBD2
CDR3 protein: CASSPASGAYEQYF
CDR3 DNA: TGTGCCAGCTCACCTGCCAGCGGGGCCTACGAGCAGTACTTC

clone size: NA
J gene: TRBJ2-1
V gene: TRBV7-2
D gene: NA
CDR3 protein: CASSLVSGQGYNEQFF
CDR3 DNA: TGTGCCAGCAGCTTAGTTTCAGGGCAGGGTTACAATGAGCAGTTCTTC

clone size: few
J gene: TRBJ2-3
V gene: TRBV5-1
D gene: TRBD2
CDR3 protein: CASNLAGGWTDTQYF
CDR3 DNA: TGCGCCAGCAACCTAGCGGGGGGCTGGACAGATACGCAGTATTTT

clone size: many
J gene: TRBJ1-5
V gene: TRBV12-3/TRBV12-4
D gene: TRBD1
CDR3 protein: CASSFRGGQPQHF
CDR3 DNA: TGTGCCAGCAGTTTCAGGGGGGGACAGCCCCAGCATTTT

clone size: many
J gene: TRBJ2-6
V gene: TRBV5-5
D gene: NA
CDR3 protein: CADRGQSGANVLTF
CDR3 DNA: TGTGCCGACCGAGGGCAGTCTGGGGCCAACGTCCTGACTTTC

clone size: many
J gene: TRBJ2-7
V gene: TRBV20-1
D gene: TRBD1
CDR3 protein: CSARPPTGSFYEQYF
CDR3 DNA: TGCAGTGCTAGACCCCCGACAGGGAGCTTCTACGAGCAGTACTTC

clone size: many
J gene: TRBJ2-5
V gene: TRBV4-3
D gene: TRBD1
CDR3 protein: CASSRRWSPGQGEETQYF
CDR3 DNA: TGCGCCAGCAGCCGACGATGGAGTCCGGGACAGGGGGAAGAGACCCAGTACTTC

clone size: NA
J gene: TRBJ2-1
V gene: TRBV7-9
D gene: NA
CDR3 protein: CASSPRGEAPHNEQFF
CDR3 DNA: TGTGCCAGCAGCCCCAGGGGGGAAGCCCCACACAATGAGCAGTTCTTC

clone size: NA
J gene: TRBJ2-1
V gene: TRBV24-1
D gene: TRBD1
CDR3 protein: CGASERTGPTYNEQFF
CDR3 DNA: TGTGGCGCCAGTGAACGGACAGGACCCACCTACAATGAGCAGTTCTTC

clone size: many
J gene: TRBJ1-6
V gene: TRBV4-2
D gene: NA
CDR3 protein: CASSQDFSYNSPLHF
CDR3 DNA: TGTGCCAGCAGCCAAGATTTCTCCTATAATTCACCCCTCCACTTT

clone size: many
J gene: TRBJ2-5
V gene: TRBV6-2/TRBV6-3
D gene: TRBD2
CDR3 protein: CASSQTLAGVETQYF
CDR3 DNA: TGTGCCAGCAGCCAAACACTAGCGGGGGTGGAGACCCAGTACTTC

clone size: few
J gene: TRBJ2-3
V gene: TRBV29-1
D gene: TRBD2
CDR3 protein: CSVASGGNTDTQYF
CDR3 DNA: TGCAGCGTTGCTAGCGGGGGAAACACAGATACGCAGTATTTT

clone size: NA
J gene: TRBJ1-2
V gene: TRBV6-1
D gene: TRBD1
CDR3 protein: CASKKVTGDYGYTF
CDR3 DNA: TGTGCCAGCAAAAAGGTGACAGGGGATTATGGCTACACCTTC

clone size: NA
J gene: TRBJ2-5
V gene: TRBV5-1
D gene: NA
CDR3 protein: CASSQDSNQETQYF
CDR3 DNA: TGCGCCAGCAGCCAGGACAGTAACCAAGAGACCCAGTACTTC

clone size: few
J gene: TRBJ2-5
V gene: TRBV7-2
D gene: TRBD2
CDR3 protein: CASTSSGGAGETQYF
CDR3 DNA: TGTGCCAGCACCTCTAGCGGGGGGGCCGGGGAGACCCAGTACTTC

clone size: NA
J gene: TRBJ1-2
V gene: TRBV20-1
D gene: NA
CDR3 protein: CSALTQGSNYGYTF
CDR3 DNA: TGCAGTGCTTTGACACAGGGAAGTAACTATGGCTACACCTTC

clone size: many
J gene: TRBJ2-3
V gene: TRBV20-1
D gene: TRBD2
CDR3 protein: CSANKLAGGLLFRYF
CDR3 DNA: TGCAGTGCTAATAAACTAGCGGGGGGCCTTTTATTTCGGTATTTT

clone size: many
J gene: TRBJ2-3
V gene: TRBV20-1
D gene: NA
CDR3 protein: CSARVGGSTDTQYF
CDR3 DNA: TGCAGTGCTAGAGTTGGGGGTAGCACAGATACGCAGTATTTT

clone size: NA
J gene: TRBJ2-7
V gene: TRBV7-7
D gene: NA
CDR3 protein: CASSLSRNYEQYF
CDR3 DNA: TGTGCCAGCAGCTTGAGTCGGAACTACGAGCAGTACTTC

clone size: NA
J gene: TRBJ1-1
V gene: TRBV11-2
D gene: NA
CDR3 protein: CASSARPLQGSEAFF
CDR3 DNA: TGTGCCAGCAGCGCCAGGCCCCTTCAGGGCTCTGAAGCTTTCTTT

clone size: NA
J gene: TRBJ2-5
V gene: TRBV5-1
D gene: NA
CDR3 protein: CASTGGGAGETQYF
CDR3 DNA: TGCGCCAGCACAGGTGGGGGGGCCGGAGAGACCCAGTACTTC

clone size: NA
J gene: TRBJ2-7
V gene: TRBV14
D gene: TRBD1
CDR3 protein: CASSPHGQGYWDYEQYF
CDR3 DNA: TGTGCCAGCAGCCCACACGGACAGGGGTATTGGGATTACGAGCAGTACTTC